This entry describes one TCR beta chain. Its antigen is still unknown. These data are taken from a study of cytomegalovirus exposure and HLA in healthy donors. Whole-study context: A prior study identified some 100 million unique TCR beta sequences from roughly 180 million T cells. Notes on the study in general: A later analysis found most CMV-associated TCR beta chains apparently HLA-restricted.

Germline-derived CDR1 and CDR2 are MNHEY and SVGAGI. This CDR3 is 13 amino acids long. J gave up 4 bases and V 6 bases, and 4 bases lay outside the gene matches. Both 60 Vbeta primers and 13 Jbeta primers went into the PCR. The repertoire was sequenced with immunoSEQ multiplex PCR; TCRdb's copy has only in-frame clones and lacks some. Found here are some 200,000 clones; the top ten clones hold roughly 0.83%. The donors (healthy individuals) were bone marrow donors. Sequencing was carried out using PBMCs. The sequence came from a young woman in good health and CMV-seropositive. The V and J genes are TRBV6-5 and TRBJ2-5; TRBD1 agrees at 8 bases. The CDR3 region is CASRGQGRETQYF. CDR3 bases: TGTGCCAGCAGAGGACAGGGCCGAGAGACCCAGTACTTC.